These 24 T cell receptor beta chains came from one sample sequenced in a study of regulatory T cells in long-lasting Graves disease. According to the study, TCR beta libraries were built with iRepertoire HTBI primers and CDR3-region Arm-PCR. TCRdb processed the multiplex PCR reads anew with MiXCR; each CDR3 protein has one entry. Among about 500,000 distinct CDR3 sequences, around 15% were seen once, and the ten largest hold about 12%. Noted time point: newly diagnosed GD, antithyroid drugs for less than 3 months. From RNA extracted from PBMCs, the TCR library was made. These data also featured in a second study, about T cells in Graves' hyperthyroidism and ophthalmopathy.

This specimen was peripheral blood mononuclear cells (PBMCs), taken at new diagnosis, from a patient treated with antithyroid drugs. These receptors were taken from a middle-aged man with Graves disease.

This clonotype came up a few times. This chain joins TRBV2 and TRBJ2-3, with D tentatively TRBD2 (6 bases). With 0 bases removed from V and 1 base from J, the gap between germline ends came to 8 bases. The germline V gene encodes CDR1 SNHLY and CDR2 FYNNEI. CDR3 length equals 15 residues. CDR3 loop: CASSEAGGGTDTQYF. CDR3 in DNA: TGTGCCAGCAGTGAAGCGGGAGGAGGCACAGATACGCAGTATTTT.

A few counts support this clonotype. The CDR3, as DNA: TGTGCCAGCAGTTCCCCCGGGACACCGCAGAACTATGGCTACACCTTC. It is translated as CASSSPGTPQNYGYTF. The chain employs TRBV6-5 and TRBJ1-2; TRBD1 might be the D (6 bases). In germline, CDR1 is MNHEY, CDR2 SVGAGI. V was trimmed by 4 bases and J by 2 bases, leaving 17 bases between them. The CDR3 runs 16 residues.

This clonotype has only a few counts. The V gene is TRBV6-5, the J gene TRBJ1-3; D is undetermined. V lost 2 bases and J 0 bases, leaving 11 bases between the germline ends. CDR1 and CDR2 from the germline V gene are MNHEY and SVGAGI. The CDR3 is made up of 16 amino acids. In DNA form, the CDR3 reads TGTGCCAGCAGTTACGGGAGGCTAGCCTCTGGAAACACCATATATTTT. As protein: CASSYGRLASGNTIYF.

This clonotype was seen repeatedly, ten times or more. The V and J genes are TRBV11-1 and TRBJ2-2; D remains ambiguous. V lost 3 bases and J 4 bases, leaving 15 bases between the germline ends. The germline gives CDR1 SGHAT, CDR2 FQDESV (reference sequence). This CDR3 spans 16 amino acids. This CDR3 reads CASSFQRAFATGELFF. The CDR3, as DNA: TGTGCCAGCAGCTTTCAAAGAGCGTTTGCCACCGGGGAGCTGTTTTTT.

This clonotype was seen at least ten times. The chain joins TRBV27 to TRBJ2-1; TRBD2 matches 11 bases. Germline assignment: CDR1 MNHEY and CDR2 SMNVEV (reference sequence). The CDR3 spans 15 residues. The trim removed 7 bases at V and 7 bases at J, leaving 9 bases unmatched. The CDR3: CASTDGGTSGNEQFF. The DNA of the CDR3 is TGTGCCAGCACCGACGGGGGGACTAGCGGTAATGAGCAGTTCTTC.

This clonotype has ten or more counts. The V gene is TRBV29-1, the J gene TRBJ2-3; D ambiguous. CDR1 is SQVTM and CDR2 is ANQGSEA in the germline V gene. This CDR3 comprises 11 residues. V lost 1 base, J lost 1 base, and 0 bases lay in between. In nucleotides, the CDR3 is TGCAGCGTTGAAGGCACAGATACGCAGTATTTT. Its translation: CSVEGTDTQYF.

In this sample, this clonotype turned up a few times. The rearrangement links TRBV28 to TRBJ2-2, with D hard to call. Germline CDR1 reads MDHEN; CDR2 reads SYDVKM. CDR3 length: 17 residues. The ends were cut back, 3 bases at V and 4 bases at J, with 18 bases in the middle. CDR3 nucleotides: TGTGCCAGCAGTTTCTCCTTTCCTAGGGCGCGCACCGGGGAGCTGTTTTTT. It is translated as CASSFSFPRARTGELFF.

CDR3 sequence: CASMNPRETQYF. CDR3 nucleotides: TGTGCCAGCATGAATCCGCGGGAGACCCAGTACTTC. V is TRBV6-1 and J is TRBJ2-5; D not resolved. Germline V gene sequence: CDR1 MNHNS, CDR2 SASEGT. Trimming shortened V by 7 bases and J by 5 bases, and 11 bases separated the two germline ends. The CDR3 length is 12 residues.

This clonotype has a handful of counts. This sequence may be a read error, since a much larger clone differs from it by one base. The chain combines TRBV2 with TRBJ1-1; tentative D call: TRBD1 (5 bases). This CDR3 spans 13 amino acids. In germline, CDR1 is SNHLY, CDR2 FYNNEI. CDR3 sequence (DNA): TGTGCCAGCAATGAAGCGTGGGGCAACCGGGCTTTCTTT. As protein: CASNEAWGNRAFF. Full variable domain (remainder filled in from reference TRBV2 and TRBJ1-1): EPEVTQTPSHQVTQMGQEVILRCVPISNHLYFYWYRQILGQKVEFLVSFYNNEISEKSEIFDDQFSVERPDGSNFTLKIRSTKLEDSAMYFCASNEAWGNRAFFGQGTRLTVV.

As concerns this clonotype: A much larger clone differs by one base, so this may be a read error. The CDR3 protein is CSARDGQPHSDQPQHF. For the CDR3, the DNA is TGCAGTGCTAGAGATGGACAGCCTCATAGCGATCAGCCCCAGCATTTT. The chain couples TRBV20-1 to TRBJ1-5; tentative D call: TRBD1 (6 bases). CDR1 and CDR2 from the germline V gene are DFQATT and SNEGSKA (reference sequence). This CDR3 region has 16 residues.

This clonotype was seen repeatedly, ten times or more. The V gene is TRBV2, the J gene TRBJ2-7; TRBD2 matches at 9 bases. V was pared by 3 bases and J by 3 bases, with 6 bases of the junction left unmatched. Germline CDR1 is SNHLY and CDR2 is FYNNEI. CDR3 length equals 15 residues. This chain's CDR3 is CASSERLAVYYEQYF. CDR3 coding DNA: TGTGCCAGCAGTGAGAGACTAGCGGTCTACTACGAGCAGTACTTC.

This clonotype was seen repeatedly, ten times or more. The chain has TRBV28 and TRBJ2-1, with D unresolved. The J call may be wrong; the DNA end is better matched by TRBJ2-5. CDR3 length: 12 amino acids. From germline, CDR1 is MDHEN and CDR2 SYDVKM. Written as DNA, the CDR3 is TGTGCCAGCAGAGGCGAATGGGAGACCCAGTACTTC. As protein: CASRGEWETQYF.

This clonotype has a handful of counts. The chain has TRBV20-1 and TRBJ2-7; weak D call: TRBD2 (6 bases). This CDR3 has 16 residues. Germline lookup yields CDR1 DFQATT and CDR2 SNEGSKA (reference sequence). Trimming shortened V by 3 bases and J by 5 bases, and 23 bases separated the two germline ends. The CDR3 nucleotides are TGCAGTGCTAGGGGGTTCAATAGCGGAGCCCTCGACGAGCAGTACTTC. Translated: CSARGFNSGALDEQYF.

The V call is TRBV5-4, the J call TRBJ1-6, with D maybe TRBD1 (5 bases). The CDR3 sequence is 13 residues long. V lost 2 bases and J lost 10, with 10 bases in between. From germline, CDR1 is SGHNT and CDR2 YYREEE (reference sequence). CDR3 in amino acids: CASSLQDQSPLHF. CDR3 DNA sequence: TGTGCCAGCAGCTTACAGGACCAATCACCCCTCCACTTT.

Ten or more counts support this clonotype. The V and J genes are TRBV24-1 and TRBJ2-3; no firm D call. The V end was cut by 0 bases, the J end by 7 bases, with 13 bases between. The CDR3 consists of 15 residues. The V gene's germline CDR1 is KGHDR and CDR2 SFDVKD. DNA for the CDR3: TGTGCCACCAGTGATTTGACCGGGTGGTACTATACGCAGTATTTT. Its protein product is CATSDLTGWYYTQYF.

This clonotype occurred many times. The chain links TRBV6-2 or TRBV6-3 to TRBJ2-7, with D perhaps matching TRBD1 (6 bases). Germline lookup yields CDR1 MNHEY and CDR2 SVGEGT. The CDR3 length is 11 residues. Trimming shortened V by 5 bases and J by 10 bases, and 12 bases separated the two germline ends. The CDR3 coding sequence is TGTGCCAGCAGTAACAGGACAGTCCAGTACTTC. The encoded protein is CASSNRTVQYF.

V gene TRBV7-2 combines with J gene TRBJ2-2; D unresolved. Between the trimmed V and J ends, which lost 4 bases and 8 bases, there was a span of 26 bases. Germline CDR1 reads SGHTA; CDR2 reads FQGNSA. This CDR3 spans 18 amino acids. The CDR3 nucleotides are TGTGCCAGCAGCTCCCAACCCTGGAGAGCCCAGTTGAAGGGGGAGCTGTTTTTT. Protein product: CASSSQPWRAQLKGELFF.

This clonotype was found many times. V and J are TRBV12-3 or TRBV12-4 and TRBJ1-6; the match to TRBD1 covers 8 bases. This CDR3 is built from 15 residues. V dropped 6 bases and J dropped 6; count of bases not matched to a gene: 7. This CDR3 is CASSPSTGVNSPLHF. The CDR3 region has the DNA TGTGCCAGCAGCCCCTCGACAGGGGTTAATTCACCCCTCCACTTT.

The chain employs TRBV6-2 or TRBV6-3 and TRBJ2-7; the match to TRBD2 covers 10 bases. V lost 5 bases to trimming and J lost 4 bases; unmatched junction nucleotides: 5. This CDR3 is built from 14 residues. Germline lookup yields CDR1 MNHEY and CDR2 SVGEGT. As DNA, the CDR3 is TGTGCCAGCAGTGAAAGCGGGAGGGTTTACGAGCAGTACTTC. Translating gives CASSESGRVYEQYF.

J is TRBJ2-3 and V is TRBV28; D may be TRBD1 or TRBD2 (5 bases each). There are 12 residues in the CDR3. V lost 5 bases and J lost 12, with 15 bases in between. Germline V gives CDR1 MDHEN, CDR2 SYDVKM. The chain's CDR3 is CASSPPGTVQYF. The CDR3, as DNA: TGTGCCAGCAGTCCCCCCGGGACGGTACAGTATTTT.

The chain uses TRBV20-1 and TRBJ2-2, with TRBD2 matching over 15 bases. The junction had 2 bases not matched to a gene; V was cut back by 6 bases and J by 3 bases. The germline gives CDR1 DFQATT, CDR2 SNEGSKA (reference sequence). The CDR3 runs 15 residues. The CDR3: CSARTSGRDTGELFF. Here the CDR3 DNA reads TGCAGTGCGAGGACTAGCGGGAGGGACACCGGGGAGCTGTTTTTT.

This clonotype was seen many times. The chain recombines TRBV6-5 with TRBJ1-6; no reliable D call. With 0 bases removed from V and 0 bases from J, the gap between germline ends came to 12 bases. The CDR3 has 18 amino acids. Per germline, CDR1 MNHEY and CDR2 SVGAGI. Written as DNA, the CDR3 is TGTGCCAGCAGTTACTCGATGCCCGGGAGCTCCTATAATTCACCCCTCCACTTT. Translating it yields CASSYSMPGSSYNSPLHF.

Comment on this clonotype: It may be a read error: a sequence one base away is much more abundant. The conserved closing phenylalanine or tryptophan is absent in this CDR3, likely reflecting a read error. This chain connects TRBV28 to TRBJ2-7, with 9 bases matching TRBD1. V lost 5 bases and J lost 5; bases outside the gene matches: 34. The CDR3 has 23 amino acids. CDR1 and CDR2 (germline): MDHEN, SYDVKM. For the CDR3, the DNA is TGTGCCAGCAGTCTACCGTTCGGACTTGACAGGGGGTCCTCCTTGGGCGCGTCGGACGAGCAGTACCTC. This gives the protein CASSLPFGLDRGSSLGASDEQYL.

This clonotype was picked up a small number of times. V and J are TRBV9 and TRBJ2-7; a weak D match, TRBD2 (5 bases). V was pared by 0 bases and J by 2 bases, with 12 bases between. The CDR3 runs to 15 residues. The V gene's germline CDR1 is SGDLS and CDR2 YYNGEE. CDR3 sequence reads: CASSVAPGSPYEQYF. CDR3 bases: TGTGCCAGCAGCGTAGCCCCTGGGAGCCCCTACGAGCAGTACTTC.